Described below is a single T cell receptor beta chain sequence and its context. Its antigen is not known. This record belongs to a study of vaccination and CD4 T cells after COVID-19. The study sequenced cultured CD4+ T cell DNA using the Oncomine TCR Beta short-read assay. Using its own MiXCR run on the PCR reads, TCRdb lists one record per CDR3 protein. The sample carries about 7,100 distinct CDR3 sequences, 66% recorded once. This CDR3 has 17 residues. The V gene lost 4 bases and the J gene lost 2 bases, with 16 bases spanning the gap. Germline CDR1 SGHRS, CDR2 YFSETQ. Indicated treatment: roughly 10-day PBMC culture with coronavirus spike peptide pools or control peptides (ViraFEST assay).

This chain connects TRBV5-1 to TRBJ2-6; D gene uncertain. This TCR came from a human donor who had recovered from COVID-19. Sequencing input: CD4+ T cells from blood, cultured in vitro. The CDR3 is CASSLATRLTGANVLTF. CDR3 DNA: TGCGCCAGCAGCCTGGCGACACGGCTTACTGGGGCCAACGTCCTGACTTTC. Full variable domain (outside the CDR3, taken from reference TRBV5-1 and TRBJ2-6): KAGVTQTPRYLIKTRGQQVTLSCSPISGHRSVSWYQQTPGQGLQFLFEYFSETQRNKGNFPGRFSGRQFSNSRSEMNVSTLELGDSALYLCASSLATRLTGANVLTFGAGSRLTVL.